Listed here are 19 T cell receptor beta chains from one sample, sequenced in a study of response to subunit inactivated influenza vaccine. TCRdb reanalysed the RT-PCR reads using MiXCR and keeps one entry per CDR3 protein. The profile shows hundreds of thousands of distinct CDR3 sequences, roughly 20% of them singletons. The specimen was PBMCs from blood, collected roughly 5 days after vaccination. These receptors all stem from a man aged 50-59 years who received an inactivated influenza vaccine.

This clonotype was recorded many times. The rearrangement joins TRBV20-1 to TRBJ2-1; D not certain. Germline CDR1 reads DFQATT; CDR2 reads SNEGSKA (reference sequence). Trimming cost V 0 bases and J 4 bases, with 1 base left between them. The CDR3 length is 11 residues. The CDR3 loop is CSARDYNEQFF. The CDR3 bases are TGCAGTGCTAGAGATTACAATGAGCAGTTCTTC.

This CDR3 reads CASSQERRNYGYTF. CDR3 nucleotide sequence: TGTGCCAGCAGCCAAGAACGCCGGAACTATGGCTACACCTTC. The V call is TRBV4-2, the J call TRBJ1-2, with D hard to call. CDR1 and CDR2 (germline): LGHNA, YNFKEQ. V was shortened by 0 bases and J by 2 bases, with 7 bases between the two germline ends. The CDR3 runs to 14 residues.

This clonotype was counted ten times or more. V gene TRBV20-1 combines with J gene TRBJ1-1, with 10 bases fitting TRBD1. Germline CDR1 and CDR2: DFQATT and SNEGSKA (reference sequence). The CDR3 has 15 amino acids. V trimming: 5 bases; J trimming: 5 bases; junction bases outside the gene matches: 11. DNA for the CDR3: TGCAGTGCTTACGGGACAGGGGTACCGAGGACTGAAGCTTTCTTT. It specifies CSAYGTGVPRTEAFF.

The V and J genes are TRBV3-1 and TRBJ2-1; D ambiguous. This CDR3 comprises 15 residues. The V gene lost 1 base and the J gene lost 12 bases, with 19 bases spanning the gap. From germline, CDR1 is LGHDT and CDR2 YNNKEL (reference sequence). CDR3 residues: CASSQGVKVARRQFF. The CDR3 region has the DNA TGTGCCAGCAGCCAAGGGGTGAAAGTCGCTCGGAGGCAGTTCTTC.

This clonotype has a count of ten or more. The V call is TRBV20-1, the J call TRBJ2-3, with 8 bases identical to TRBD2. CDR3 length equals 15 residues. Per the germline V gene, CDR1 is DFQATT and CDR2 is SNEGSKA (reference sequence). J gave up 2 bases and V 1 base, and 5 bases lay outside the gene matches. The CDR3 coding sequence is TGCAGTGCTAGAGGGAGCGGGGGACTCACAGATACGCAGTATTTT. This translates into CSARGSGGLTDTQYF.

The CDR3 nucleotides read TGTGCCAGCAGTCCATTGGGACAGTACCACGAGCAGTACTTC. Translating gives CASSPLGQYHEQYF. The chain links TRBV6-1 to TRBJ2-7, with 7 bases identical to TRBD1. The germline CDR1 and CDR2 sequences are MNHNS and SASEGT. Trimming at V came to 5 bases and at J to 5 bases, leaving 9 bases not matched to a gene. The CDR3 has 14 residues.

This clonotype was detected only a few times. The V call is TRBV7-9, the J call TRBJ1-6; D gene uncertain. Per germline, CDR1 SEHNR and CDR2 FQNEAQ (reference sequence). V gave up 1 base and J gave up 6 bases, with 4 bases separating them. CDR3 length equals 13 residues. The CDR3 DNA is TGTGCCAGCAGCTTAGGAACTAATTCACCCCTCCACTTT. Protein: CASSLGTNSPLHF.

The chain employs TRBV30 and TRBJ1-1, with D maybe TRBD1 (5 bases). This CDR3 has 12 residues. V was cut by 0 bases and J by 6 bases, with 8 bases left in between. Germline V CDR1 and CDR2: GTSNPN, SVGIG (reference sequence). CDR3 nucleotides: TGTGCCTGGAGTGTATGGGACTCTGAAGCTTTCTTT. Amino acid sequence: CAWSVWDSEAFF.

This rearrangement joins TRBV20-1 to TRBJ2-5; 10 bases map to TRBD1. CDR3 length equals 15 residues. The V gene end was trimmed by 7 bases and the J gene end by 3 bases; junction bases not matched to a gene: 11. Germline V gene sequence: CDR1 DFQATT, CDR2 SNEGSKA (reference sequence). CDR3 protein: CSVPRGTGVEETQYF. As DNA, the CDR3 is TGCAGTGTTCCGAGGGGGACAGGGGTTGAAGAGACCCAGTACTTC.

This chain connects TRBV29-1 to TRBJ1-1; D remains ambiguous. The germline V and J ends were trimmed by 5 bases and 1 base, with 5 bases remaining between them. CDR1 is SQVTM, CDR2 ANQGSEA, per germline. This CDR3 region has 11 residues. The CDR3 coding sequence is TGCAGCGTTTTGGGGAACACTGAAGCTTTCTTT. This sequence encodes CSVLGNTEAFF.

This clonotype was observed a few times. J is TRBJ1-1 and V is TRBV10-3; D not resolved. The V and J ends lost 5 bases and 0 bases respectively, with 13 bases between them. The CDR3 sequence is 15 residues long. The V gene's germline CDR1 is ENHRY and CDR2 SYGVKD. Written as DNA, the CDR3 is TGTGCCATCAGTCAGTTCCAGGAGATGAACACTGAAGCTTTCTTT. It yields the protein CAISQFQEMNTEAFF.

This clonotype was detected only once. This sequence joins TRBV20-1 and TRBJ2-7; D unclear. The CDR3 consists of 13 residues. V was shortened by 3 bases and J by 4 bases, with 13 bases between the two germline ends. Germline V gene sequence: CDR1 DFQATT, CDR2 SNEGSKA (reference sequence). The CDR3 DNA sequence: TGCAGTGCTAGGGGGTTGGGCCAGTACGAGCAGTACTTC. Encoded protein: CSARGLGQYEQYF.

This chain links TRBV12-3 or TRBV12-4 with TRBJ1-2, with 10 bases fitting TRBD1. V lost 6 bases to trimming and J lost 2 bases; unmatched junction nucleotides: 6. The CDR3 runs 15 residues. The CDR3 nucleotides are TGTGCCAGCAGATTGGGACAGGGGACAAACTATGGCTACACCTTC. As protein: CASRLGQGTNYGYTF.

This clonotype came up many times. V is TRBV29-1 and J is TRBJ2-7; 7 nucleotides line up with TRBD1. This CDR3 region has 12 residues. V dropped 6 bases and J dropped 1; count of bases not matched to a gene: 3. In germline, CDR1 is SQVTM, CDR2 ANQGSEA. CDR3 sequence reads: CSVLQGSYEQYF. CDR3 nucleotides: TGCAGCGTGTTACAGGGGTCCTACGAGCAGTACTTC.

The rearrangement uses TRBV10-1 and TRBJ2-5, with a weak D call TRBD2 (7 bases). Looked up from germline, CDR1 is WNHNN and CDR2 is SYGVQD (reference sequence). Trimming took off 4 bases at V and 0 bases at J, with 9 bases between the two ends. CDR3 length equals 14 residues. The CDR3 loop reads CASSVRGHQETQYF. The CDR3 DNA reads TGCGCCAGCAGTGTGCGGGGGCACCAAGAGACCCAGTACTTC.

This clonotype was seen just once. V gene TRBV28 combines with J gene TRBJ2-3; 12 bases agree with TRBD1. The CDR3 consists of 15 residues. Germline assignment: CDR1 MDHEN and CDR2 SYDVKM. The junction had 7 bases not matched to a gene; V was cut back by 5 bases and J by 7 bases. The CDR3, as DNA: TGTGCCAGCAGTCCCCGGGACAGGGGGCCATATACGCAGTATTTT. It encodes CASSPRDRGPYTQYF.

This clonotype has just a few counts. This sequence joins TRBV28 and TRBJ2-7; D unclear. Trimming shortened V by 8 bases and J by 0 bases, and 20 bases separated the two germline ends. Germline V gene data show CDR1 as MDHEN and CDR2 as SYDVKM. There are 16 residues in the CDR3. DNA for the CDR3: TGTGCCAGCTCTTCAACTCGTTTCGGTATCTCCTACGAGCAGTACTTC. It specifies CASSSTRFGISYEQYF.

V is TRBV18 and J is TRBJ2-2; D is undetermined. The CDR3 is 15 amino acids. V lost 2 bases and J 4 bases, leaving 11 bases between the germline ends. Germline assignment: CDR1 KGHSH and CDR2 LQKENI. The CDR3 reads CASSPRGYSTGELFF. The CDR3 nucleotides are TGTGCCAGCTCACCAAGAGGCTATTCCACCGGGGAGCTGTTTTTT.

This clonotype turned up a few times. CDR3 in DNA: TGCAGGGTCCCGTCCTATGGCTACACCTTC. Translation gives CRVPSYGYTF. The chain uses TRBV20-1 and TRBJ1-2; no definite D call. The CDR3 loop spans 10 amino acids. Germline CDR1 and CDR2: DFQATT and SNEGSKA (reference sequence).